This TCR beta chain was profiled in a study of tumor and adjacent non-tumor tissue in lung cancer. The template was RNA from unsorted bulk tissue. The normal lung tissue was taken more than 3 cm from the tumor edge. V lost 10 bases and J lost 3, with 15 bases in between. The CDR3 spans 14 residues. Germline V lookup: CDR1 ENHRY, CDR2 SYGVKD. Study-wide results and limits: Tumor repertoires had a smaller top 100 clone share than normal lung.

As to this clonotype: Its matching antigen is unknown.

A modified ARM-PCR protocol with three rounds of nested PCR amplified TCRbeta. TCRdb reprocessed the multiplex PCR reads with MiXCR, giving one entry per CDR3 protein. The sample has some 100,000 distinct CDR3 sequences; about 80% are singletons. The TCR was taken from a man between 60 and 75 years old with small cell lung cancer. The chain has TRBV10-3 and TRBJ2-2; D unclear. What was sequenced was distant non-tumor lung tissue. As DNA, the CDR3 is TGTGCCACCCAACACGTAGGTGACACCGGGGAGCTGTTTTTT. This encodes CATQHVGDTGELFF.